The clone carrying this T cell receptor beta chain has only a few counts. Time point of the sample: patch test 1, 2 weeks after DPC sensitization. Treatment described: therapeutic diphenylcyclopropenone sensitization with weekly scalp DPC. The CDR3 totals 15 residues. J gave up 5 bases and V 1 base, and 8 bases lay outside the gene matches. Germline V gene sequence: CDR1 LGHNA, CDR2 YSLEER. This record belongs to a study of human T cells and chemical hapten exposure. Using its own MiXCR run on the RACE reads, TCRdb lists one record per CDR3 protein. The table shows about 340,000 distinct CDR3 sequences, with around 6.9% occurring only once.

Here the sequenced sample was whole blood, taken in connection with sensitization to the hapten diphenylcyclopropenone (DPC). The receptor was derived from a woman between 18 and 30 years old with alopecia areata. Some clones in this sample may be carry-over from other donors' samples. This sequence joins TRBV4-3 and TRBJ2-7, with 7 bases fitting TRBD2. CDR3 nucleotides: TGCGCCAGCAGCCAAGTGGGAGGGGCGCCCGACGAGCAGTACTTC. It specifies CASSQVGGAPDEQYF.